The 6 T cell receptor beta chains in this list originate from one sample, sequenced in a study of shared clonotypes between healthy human individuals. Produced via immunoSEQ multiplex PCR; TCRdb's table is partial and in-frame only. Of about 2.2 million clones detected, roughly 95% appear once; the ten largest clones hold roughly 1.7%. Cells designated naive CD8 were CD45RO-negative and were positively selected for CCR7, with terminally differentiated effector memory CD45RA+ cells excluded. The material sequenced was naive CD8+ T cells from PBMCs. These receptors all come from a man between 18 and 35 years old in good health. Some clones in this sample may be carry-over from other donors' samples.

The chain uses TRBV7-9 and TRBJ1-5; D not resolved. This CDR3 is 12 amino acids long. V shed 5 bases and J shed 9 bases, with 11 bases lying between them. The germline CDR1 and CDR2 sequences are SEHNR and FQNEAQ (reference sequence). CDR3 sequence reads: CASSADGGPQHF. In nucleotides, the CDR3 is TGTGCCAGCAGCGCGGACGGAGGGCCCCAGCATTTT.

This clone was counted a single time. One junction end does not reproduce the germline sequence, and a read error may be involved. This rearrangement joins TRBV25-1 to TRBJ2-1, with D tentatively TRBD2 (6 bases). Germline CDR1 and CDR2: MGHDK and SYGVNS. The CDR3 spans 12 residues. CDR3 sequence (DNA): TGTGCCAGCAGTGATAGTTCGGGACTGCTACTCTTC. Translation: CASSDSSGLLLF.

The V call is TRBV11-3, the J call TRBJ2-2, with D possibly being TRBD1 or TRBD2 (6 bases each). From germline, CDR1 is SGHNT and CDR2 YENEEA. The CDR3 is 18 amino acids. Between the trimmed V and J ends, which lost 5 bases and 3 bases, there was a span of 22 bases. This CDR3 reads CASSRGGMRNGHTGELFF. The CDR3 DNA reads as TGTGCCAGCAGCCGAGGGGGGATGCGGAATGGGCACACCGGGGAGCTGTTTTTT.

This clone was seen only once. The V and J genes are TRBV9 and TRBJ2-2; D uncertain. Germline lookup yields CDR1 SGDLS and CDR2 YYNGEE. Trimming cost V 0 bases and J 1 base, with 7 bases left between them. CDR3 length: 15 residues. The DNA of the CDR3 is TGTGCCAGCAGCGTAGAGGCTAAGAACACCGGGGAGCTGTTTTTT. It yields the protein CASSVEAKNTGELFF.

This chain connects TRBV27 to TRBJ2-5; D possibly uses TRBD1 or TRBD2 (5 bases each). The CDR3 is made up of 15 amino acids. CDR1 and CDR2 (germline): MNHEY, SMNVEV (reference sequence). V shed 8 bases and J shed 0 bases, with 16 bases lying between them. As DNA, the CDR3 is TGTGCCAGCCACCGGGGACCTGGGTACCAAGAGACCCAGTACTTC. It is translated as CASHRGPGYQETQYF.

Regarding this clone: Other nucleotide sequences from this sample produce the same CDR3. This sequence joins TRBV28 and TRBJ1-5; TRBD1 matches 9 bases. Germline assignment: CDR1 MDHEN and CDR2 SYDVKM. The CDR3 runs 15 residues. J lost 1 base, V lost 6 bases, and 4 bases had no gene match. Here the CDR3 DNA reads TGTGCCAGCAGCCGAGACAGGGGGAGCAATCAGCCCCAGCATTTT. This codes for CASSRDRGSNQPQHF.